Included here is one T cell receptor (beta chain) sequence, with context. No antigen is known for it. Trimming took off 6 bases at V and 2 bases at J, with 13 bases between the two ends. The CDR3 has 14 residues. CDR1 and CDR2 from the germline V gene are MNHEY and SVGAGI. The sample belongs to a study of cytomegalovirus exposure and HLA in healthy donors. Study-wide results and caveats: Presence/absence analyses supposed approximately even sequencing depth among donors. In a later analysis, HLA-C alleles had the fewest associated TCRs, DRB1 alleles the most.

PCR employed 60 Vbeta and 13 Jbeta primers. The authors' processing: Later work found 80 million to 85 million unique TCR beta chains, with 9.5 million to 14 million shared. Clones were sequenced by immunoSEQ multiplex PCR, and TCRdb holds only the in-frame ones, with some missing. The D gene and trimming were derived from the DNA, and the V and J assignments and clone size from that table. The sample includes approximately 150,000 clones, approximately 78% of them seen just once. The material sequenced was PBMCs. The chain recombines TRBV6-5 with TRBJ1-2; D is possibly TRBD1 (6 bases). The TCR originated in a woman between 18 and 30 years old in good health and CMV-seropositive. CDR3 residues: CASSDRRLNYGYTF. CDR3 in DNA: TGTGCCAGCAGCGACAGGAGATTAAACTATGGCTACACCTTC.